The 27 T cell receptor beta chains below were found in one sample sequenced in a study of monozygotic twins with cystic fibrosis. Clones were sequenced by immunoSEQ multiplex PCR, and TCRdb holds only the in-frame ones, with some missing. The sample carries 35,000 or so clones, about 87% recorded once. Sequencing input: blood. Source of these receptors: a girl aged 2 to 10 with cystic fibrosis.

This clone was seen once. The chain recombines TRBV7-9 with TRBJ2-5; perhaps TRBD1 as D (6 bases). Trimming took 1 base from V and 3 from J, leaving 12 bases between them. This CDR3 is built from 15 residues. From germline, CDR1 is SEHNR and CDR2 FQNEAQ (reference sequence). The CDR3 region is CASSLDAGVEETQYF. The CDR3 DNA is TGTGCCAGCAGCTTAGATGCAGGGGTGGAAGAGACCCAGTACTTC.

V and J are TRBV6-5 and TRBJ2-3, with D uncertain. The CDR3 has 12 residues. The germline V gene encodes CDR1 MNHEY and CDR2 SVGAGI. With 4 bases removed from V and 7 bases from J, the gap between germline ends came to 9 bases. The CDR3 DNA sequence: TGTGCCAGCAGTTCCCCTGCGTATACGCAGTATTTT. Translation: CASSSPAYTQYF.

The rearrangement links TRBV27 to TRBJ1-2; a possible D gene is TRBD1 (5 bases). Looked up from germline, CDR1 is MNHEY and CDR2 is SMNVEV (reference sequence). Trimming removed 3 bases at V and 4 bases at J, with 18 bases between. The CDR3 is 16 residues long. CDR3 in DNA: TGTGCCAGCAGTTTGGTCCCTCAGGGTGGTATCTATGGCTACACCTTC. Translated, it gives CASSLVPQGGIYGYTF.

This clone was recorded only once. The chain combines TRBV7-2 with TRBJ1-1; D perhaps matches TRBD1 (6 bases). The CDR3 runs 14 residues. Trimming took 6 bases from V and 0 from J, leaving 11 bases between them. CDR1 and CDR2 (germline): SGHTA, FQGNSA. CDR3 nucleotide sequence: TGTGCCAGCAGAAACAGGGCTTTGAACACTGAAGCTTTCTTT. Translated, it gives CASRNRALNTEAFF.

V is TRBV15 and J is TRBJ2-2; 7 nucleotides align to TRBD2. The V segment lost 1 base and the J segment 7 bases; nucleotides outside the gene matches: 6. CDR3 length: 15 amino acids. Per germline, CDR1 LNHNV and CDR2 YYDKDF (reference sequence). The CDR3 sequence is CATSRGGGGSGELFF. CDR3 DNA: TGTGCCACCAGCAGAGGGGGCGGGGGAAGCGGGGAGCTGTTTTTT. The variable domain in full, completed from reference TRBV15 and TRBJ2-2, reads DAMVIQNPRYQVTQFGKPVTLSCSQTLNHNVMYWYQQKSSQAPKLLFHYYDKDFNNEADTPDNFQSRRPNTSFCFLDIRSPGLGDTAMYLCATSRGGGGSGELFFGEGSRLTVL.

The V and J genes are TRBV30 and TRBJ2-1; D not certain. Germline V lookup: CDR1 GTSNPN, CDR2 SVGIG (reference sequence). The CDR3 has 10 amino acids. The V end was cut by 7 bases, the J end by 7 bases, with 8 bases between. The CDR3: CALLMNEQFF. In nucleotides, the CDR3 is TGTGCCTTACTTATGAATGAGCAGTTCTTC. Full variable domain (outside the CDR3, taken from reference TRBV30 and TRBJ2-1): SQTIHQWPATLVQPVGSPLSLECTVEGTSNPNLYWYRQAAGRGLQLLFYSVGIGQISSEVPQNLSASRPQDRQFILSSKKLLLSDSGFYLCALLMNEQFFGPGTRLTVL.

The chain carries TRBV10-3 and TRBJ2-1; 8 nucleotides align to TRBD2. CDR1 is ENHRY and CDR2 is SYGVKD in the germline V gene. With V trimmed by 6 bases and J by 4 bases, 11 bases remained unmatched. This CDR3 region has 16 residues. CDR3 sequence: CAIRGSGDRGYNEQFF. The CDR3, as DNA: TGTGCCATCAGGGGTAGCGGGGATAGGGGGTACAATGAGCAGTTCTTC.

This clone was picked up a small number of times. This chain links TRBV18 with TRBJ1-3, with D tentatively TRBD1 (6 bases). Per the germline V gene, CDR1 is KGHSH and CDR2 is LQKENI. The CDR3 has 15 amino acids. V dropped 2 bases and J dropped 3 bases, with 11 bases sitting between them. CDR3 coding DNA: TGTGCCAGCTCACCATCCAGGGGCAGTGGAAACACCATATATTTT. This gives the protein CASSPSRGSGNTIYF.

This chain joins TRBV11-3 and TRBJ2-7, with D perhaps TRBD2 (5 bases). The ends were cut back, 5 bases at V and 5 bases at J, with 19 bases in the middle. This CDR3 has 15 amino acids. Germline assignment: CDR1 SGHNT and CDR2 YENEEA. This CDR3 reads CASSHSGKKVHEQYF. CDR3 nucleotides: TGTGCCAGCAGCCACTCGGGAAAAAAGGTTCACGAGCAGTACTTC.

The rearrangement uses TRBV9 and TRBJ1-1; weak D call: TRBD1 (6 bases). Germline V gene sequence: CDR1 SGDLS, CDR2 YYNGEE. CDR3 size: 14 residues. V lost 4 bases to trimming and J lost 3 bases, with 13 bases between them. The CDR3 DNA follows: TGTGCCAGCAGCTCGACAGGTCGTGACACTGAAGCTTTCTTT. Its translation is CASSSTGRDTEAFF.

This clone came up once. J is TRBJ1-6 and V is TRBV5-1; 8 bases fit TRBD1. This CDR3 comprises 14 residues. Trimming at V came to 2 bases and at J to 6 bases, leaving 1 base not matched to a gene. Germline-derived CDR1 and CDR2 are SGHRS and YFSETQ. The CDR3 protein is CASSFGQGNSPLHF. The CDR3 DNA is TGCGCCAGCAGCTTTGGACAGGGTAATTCACCCCTCCACTTT. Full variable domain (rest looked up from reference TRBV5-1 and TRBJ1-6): KAGVTQTPRYLIKTRGQQVTLSCSPISGHRSVSWYQQTPGQGLQFLFEYFSETQRNKGNFPGRFSGRQFSNSRSEMNVSTLELGDSALYLCASSFGQGNSPLHFGNGTRLTVT.

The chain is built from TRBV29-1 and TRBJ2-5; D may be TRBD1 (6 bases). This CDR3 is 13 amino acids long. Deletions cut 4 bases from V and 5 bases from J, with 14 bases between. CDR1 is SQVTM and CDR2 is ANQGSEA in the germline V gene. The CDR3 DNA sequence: TGCAGCGTTGGGGGGCTAGCCTTGGAGACCCAGTACTTC. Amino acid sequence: CSVGGLALETQYF.

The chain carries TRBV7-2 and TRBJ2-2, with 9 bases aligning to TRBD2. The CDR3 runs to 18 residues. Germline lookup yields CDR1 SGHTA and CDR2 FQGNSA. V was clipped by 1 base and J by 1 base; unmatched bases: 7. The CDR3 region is CASSLVGLAGLNTGELFF. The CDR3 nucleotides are TGTGCCAGCAGCTTAGTCGGTCTAGCGGGACTGAACACCGGGGAGCTGTTTTTT.

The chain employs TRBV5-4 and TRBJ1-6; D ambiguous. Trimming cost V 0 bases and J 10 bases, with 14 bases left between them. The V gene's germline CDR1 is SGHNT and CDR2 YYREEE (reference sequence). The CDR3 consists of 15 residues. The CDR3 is CASSLGPLEGSPLHF. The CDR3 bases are TGTGCCAGCAGCTTGGGTCCTCTGGAAGGGTCACCCCTCCACTTT.

This CDR3 reads CAWKGSNNQPQHF. DNA of the CDR3: TGTGCCTGGAAGGGGTCGAACAATCAGCCCCAGCATTTT. The chain joins TRBV30 to TRBJ1-5; maybe TRBD1 (5 bases). The V gene's germline CDR1 is GTSNPN and CDR2 SVGIG (reference sequence). The CDR3 is made up of 13 amino acids. V lost 4 bases to trimming and J lost 3 bases, with 10 bases between them. The variable domain in full, with the rest retrieved from reference TRBV30 and TRBJ1-5, is SQTIHQWPATLVQPVGSPLSLECTVEGTSNPNLYWYRQAAGRGLQLLFYSVGIGQISSEVPQNLSASRPQDRQFILSSKKLLLSDSGFYLCAWKGSNNQPQHFGDGTRLSIL.

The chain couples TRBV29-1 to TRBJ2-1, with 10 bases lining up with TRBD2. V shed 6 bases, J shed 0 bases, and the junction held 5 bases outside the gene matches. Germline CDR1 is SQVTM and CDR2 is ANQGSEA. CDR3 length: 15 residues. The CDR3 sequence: CSVFLAGASYNEQFF. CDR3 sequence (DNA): TGCAGCGTGTTTCTAGCGGGGGCCTCCTACAATGAGCAGTTCTTC.

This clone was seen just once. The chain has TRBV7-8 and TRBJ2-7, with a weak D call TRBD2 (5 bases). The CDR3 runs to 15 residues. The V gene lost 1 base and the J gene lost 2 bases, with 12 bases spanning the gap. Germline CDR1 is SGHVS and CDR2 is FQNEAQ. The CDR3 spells CASSLEVPGTYEQYF. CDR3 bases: TGTGCCAGCAGCTTAGAAGTCCCGGGAACCTACGAGCAGTACTTC.

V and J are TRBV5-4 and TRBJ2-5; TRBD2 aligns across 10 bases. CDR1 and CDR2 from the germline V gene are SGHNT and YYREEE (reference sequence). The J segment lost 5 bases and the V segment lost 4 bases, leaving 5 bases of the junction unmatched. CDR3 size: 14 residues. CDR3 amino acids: CASSKRGGWETQYF. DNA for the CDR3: TGTGCCAGCAGCAAGCGGGGGGGTTGGGAGACCCAGTACTTC.

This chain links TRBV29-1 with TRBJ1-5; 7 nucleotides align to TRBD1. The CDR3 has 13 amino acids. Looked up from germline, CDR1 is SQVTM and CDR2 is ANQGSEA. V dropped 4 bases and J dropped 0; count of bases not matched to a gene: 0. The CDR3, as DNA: TGCAGCGTTGGACAGGGTAGCAATCAGCCCCAGCATTTT. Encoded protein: CSVGQGSNQPQHF. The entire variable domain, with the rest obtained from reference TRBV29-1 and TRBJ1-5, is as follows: SAVISQKPSRDICQRGTSLTIQCQVDSQVTMMFWYRQQPGQSLTLIATANQGSEATYESGFVIDKFPISRPNLTFSTLTVSNMSPEDSSIYLCSVGQGSNQPQHFGDGTRLSIL.

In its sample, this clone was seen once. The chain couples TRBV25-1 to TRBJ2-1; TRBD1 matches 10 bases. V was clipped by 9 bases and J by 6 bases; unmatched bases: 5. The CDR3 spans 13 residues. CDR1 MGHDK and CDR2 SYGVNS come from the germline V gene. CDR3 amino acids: CASAGTGVNEQFF. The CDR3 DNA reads TGTGCCAGTGCCGGGACAGGGGTCAATGAGCAGTTCTTC.

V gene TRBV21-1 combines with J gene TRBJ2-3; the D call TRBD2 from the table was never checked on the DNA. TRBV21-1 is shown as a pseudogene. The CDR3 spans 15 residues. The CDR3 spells CASICRRGRTDTQYF. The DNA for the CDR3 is TGTGCCAGCATTTGCAGGAGGGGAAGGACAGATACGCAGTATTTT.

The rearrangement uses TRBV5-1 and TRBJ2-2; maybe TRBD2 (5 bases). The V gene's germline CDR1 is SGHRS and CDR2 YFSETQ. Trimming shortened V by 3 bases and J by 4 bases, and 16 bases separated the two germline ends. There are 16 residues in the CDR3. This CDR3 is CASSSRKGEFTGELFF. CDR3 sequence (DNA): TGCGCCAGCAGCTCCCGGAAGGGAGAATTCACCGGGGAGCTGTTTTTT.

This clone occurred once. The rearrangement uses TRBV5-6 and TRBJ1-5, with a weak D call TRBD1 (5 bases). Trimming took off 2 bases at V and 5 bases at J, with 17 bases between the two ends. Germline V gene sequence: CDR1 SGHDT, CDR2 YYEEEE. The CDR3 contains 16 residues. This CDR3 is CASSFGGYGYDQPQHF. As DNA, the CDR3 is TGTGCCAGCAGCTTCGGGGGGTATGGGTACGATCAGCCCCAGCATTTT. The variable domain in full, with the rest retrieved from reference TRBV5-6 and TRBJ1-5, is DAGVTQSPTHLIKTRGQQVTLRCSPKSGHDTVSWYQQALGQGPQFIFQYYEEEERQRGNFPDRFSGHQFPNYSSELNVNALLLGDSALYLCASSFGGYGYDQPQHFGDGTRLSIL.

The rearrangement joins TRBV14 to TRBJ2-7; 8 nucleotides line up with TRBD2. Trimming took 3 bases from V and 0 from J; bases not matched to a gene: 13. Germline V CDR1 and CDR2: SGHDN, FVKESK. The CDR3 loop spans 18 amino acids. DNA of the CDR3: TGTGCCAGCAGCCACCGTCATTTACTAGCGGCGAGCTCCTACGAGCAGTACTTC. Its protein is CASSHRHLLAASSYEQYF.

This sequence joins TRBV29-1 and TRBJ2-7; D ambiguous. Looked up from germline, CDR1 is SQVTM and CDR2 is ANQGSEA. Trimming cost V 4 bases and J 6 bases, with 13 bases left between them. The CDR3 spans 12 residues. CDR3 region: CSVVSPAGEQYF. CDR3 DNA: TGCAGCGTTGTTTCCCCAGCCGGCGAGCAGTACTTC.

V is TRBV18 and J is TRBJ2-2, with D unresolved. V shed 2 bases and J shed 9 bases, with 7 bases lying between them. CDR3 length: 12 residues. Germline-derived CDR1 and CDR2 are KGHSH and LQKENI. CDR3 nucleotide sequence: TGTGCCAGCTCACCAGGCCCGAGGGAGCTGTTTTTT. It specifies CASSPGPRELFF.

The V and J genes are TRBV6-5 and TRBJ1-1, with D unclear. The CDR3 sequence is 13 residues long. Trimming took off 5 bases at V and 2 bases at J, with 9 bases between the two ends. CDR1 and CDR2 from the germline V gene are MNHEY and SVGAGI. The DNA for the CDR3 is TGTGCCAGCAGTCCCACGCGTAACACTGAAGCTTTCTTT. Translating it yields CASSPTRNTEAFF.